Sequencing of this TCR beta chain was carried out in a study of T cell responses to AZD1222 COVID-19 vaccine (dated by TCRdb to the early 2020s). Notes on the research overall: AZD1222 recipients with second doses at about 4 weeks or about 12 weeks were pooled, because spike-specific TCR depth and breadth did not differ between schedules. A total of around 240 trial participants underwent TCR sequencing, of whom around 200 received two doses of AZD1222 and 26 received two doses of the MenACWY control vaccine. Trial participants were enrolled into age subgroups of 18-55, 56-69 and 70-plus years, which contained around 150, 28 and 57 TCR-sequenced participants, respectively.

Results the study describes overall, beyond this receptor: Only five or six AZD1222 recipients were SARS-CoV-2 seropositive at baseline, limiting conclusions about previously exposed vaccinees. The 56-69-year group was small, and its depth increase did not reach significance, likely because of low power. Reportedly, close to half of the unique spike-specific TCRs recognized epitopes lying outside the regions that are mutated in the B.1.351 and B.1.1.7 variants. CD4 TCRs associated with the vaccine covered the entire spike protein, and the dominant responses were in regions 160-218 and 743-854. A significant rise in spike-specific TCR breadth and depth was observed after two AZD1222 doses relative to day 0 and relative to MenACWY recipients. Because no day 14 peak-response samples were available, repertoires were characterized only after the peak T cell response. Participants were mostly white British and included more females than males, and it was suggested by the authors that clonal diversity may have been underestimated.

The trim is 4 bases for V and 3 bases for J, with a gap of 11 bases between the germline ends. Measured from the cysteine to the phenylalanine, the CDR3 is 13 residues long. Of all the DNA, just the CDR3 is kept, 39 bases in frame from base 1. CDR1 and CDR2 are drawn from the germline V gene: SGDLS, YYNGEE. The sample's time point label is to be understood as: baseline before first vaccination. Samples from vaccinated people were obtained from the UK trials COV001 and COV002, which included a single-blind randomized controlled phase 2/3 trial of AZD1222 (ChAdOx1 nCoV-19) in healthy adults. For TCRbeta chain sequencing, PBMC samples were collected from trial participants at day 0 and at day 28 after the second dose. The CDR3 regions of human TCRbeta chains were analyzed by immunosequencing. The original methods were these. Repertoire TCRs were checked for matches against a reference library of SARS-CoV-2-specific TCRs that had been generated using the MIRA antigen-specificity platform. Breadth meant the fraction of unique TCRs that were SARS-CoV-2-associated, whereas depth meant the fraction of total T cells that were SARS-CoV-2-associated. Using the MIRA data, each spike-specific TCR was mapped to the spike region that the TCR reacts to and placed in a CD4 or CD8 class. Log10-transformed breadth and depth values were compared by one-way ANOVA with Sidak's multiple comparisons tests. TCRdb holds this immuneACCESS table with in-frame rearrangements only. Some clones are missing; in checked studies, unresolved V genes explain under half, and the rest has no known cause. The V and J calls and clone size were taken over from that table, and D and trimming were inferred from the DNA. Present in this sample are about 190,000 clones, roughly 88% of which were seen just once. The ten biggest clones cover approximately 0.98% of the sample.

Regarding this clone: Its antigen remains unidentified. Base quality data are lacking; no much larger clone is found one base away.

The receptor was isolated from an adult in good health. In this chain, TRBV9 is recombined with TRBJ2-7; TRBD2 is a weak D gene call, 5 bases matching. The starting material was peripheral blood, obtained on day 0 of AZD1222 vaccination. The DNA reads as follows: TGTGCCAGCAGCTCTACCGGGGACTACGAGCAGTACTTC. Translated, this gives CASSSTGDYEQYF.